This TCR beta chain is drawn from a study of PD-1 blockade in classical Hodgkin lymphoma. Some clones are missing from TCRdb's copy, which holds only in-frame ones; the method was immunoSEQ multiplex PCR. Of about 3,200 clones in the sample, roughly 70% were seen once. Time point: newly diagnosed, previously untreated cHL patient sample. PBMCs were thawed, and CD8+ T cells were then isolated from them by magnetic negative selection. For comparison, PBMCs from newly diagnosed, untreated classical Hodgkin lymphoma were used. On this clone itself: The target antigen is unknown.

Study conclusions and caveats: Compared with healthy donors, newly diagnosed patients reportedly showed lower baseline TCR diversity. Repertoire differences have undefined causes, possibly disease activity or prior therapy.

V was shortened by 5 bases and J by 3 bases, with 15 bases between the two germline ends. CDR3 length equals 15 residues. Germline CDR1 SGHVS, CDR2 FQNEAQ. This chain joins TRBV7-8 and TRBJ2-3; D uncertain. Sequencing was performed on CD8+ T cells from blood. This sequence was found in a human donor with classical Hodgkin lymphoma. The CDR3 reads CASSTGPTWTDTQYF. The CDR3 region has the DNA TGTGCCAGCAGCACTGGCCCGACCTGGACAGATACGCAGTATTTT.